Listed here is a single T cell receptor beta chain. This sample was taken from a study of blood T cell repertoires in COVID-19. The germline V and J ends were trimmed by 2 bases and 0 bases, with 8 bases remaining between them. This CDR3 has 15 amino acids. Germline loops: CDR1 SGHRS, CDR2 YFSETQ. Methods used by the authors: Scientists estimated how many nucleated cells there were by amplifying reference gene primers. Measured with immunoSEQ multiplex PCR; TCRdb has only the in-frame clones, and not every one. V, J and clone size are those of that table, while D and trimming were read from the DNA. The sample includes 300,000 to 400,000 clones, about 90% of them seen just once.

What was sequenced was PBMCs or T cells enriched from blood (not recorded which). The rearrangement uses TRBV5-1 and TRBJ1-4; D unresolved. The TCR originated in a young woman who had recovered from COVID-19. The CDR3 DNA follows: TGCGCCAGCAGCTTTAGCTCCGCAACTAATGAAAAACTGTTTTTT. As protein: CASSFSSATNEKLFF.